Detailed here is one T cell receptor beta chain. What it recognizes is unknown. This entry is derived from a study of T cells in localized non-small cell lung cancer. Study conclusions and caveats: Blood T cell density predicted longer survival; adjacent-lung clonality, shorter.

TCRdb keeps only in-frame clones here, not all; method: immunoSEQ multiplex PCR. Here the sample spans tens of thousands of clones, 92% being singletons. The V gene end was trimmed by 4 bases and the J gene end by 10 bases; junction bases not matched to a gene: 7. The CDR3 runs 14 residues. Per the germline V gene, CDR1 is SGHKS and CDR2 is YYEKEE (reference sequence). The sequenced sample was peripheral blood, obtained before any cancer treatment. The sequence was collected from a female donor aged 60 or older with stage I lung adenocarcinoma. V and J are TRBV5-5 and TRBJ1-6; 8 positions agree with TRBD1. CDR3 residues: CASSPGTGTSPLHF. CDR3 sequence (DNA): TGTGCCAGCAGCCCCGGGACAGGCACGTCACCCCTCCACTTT.